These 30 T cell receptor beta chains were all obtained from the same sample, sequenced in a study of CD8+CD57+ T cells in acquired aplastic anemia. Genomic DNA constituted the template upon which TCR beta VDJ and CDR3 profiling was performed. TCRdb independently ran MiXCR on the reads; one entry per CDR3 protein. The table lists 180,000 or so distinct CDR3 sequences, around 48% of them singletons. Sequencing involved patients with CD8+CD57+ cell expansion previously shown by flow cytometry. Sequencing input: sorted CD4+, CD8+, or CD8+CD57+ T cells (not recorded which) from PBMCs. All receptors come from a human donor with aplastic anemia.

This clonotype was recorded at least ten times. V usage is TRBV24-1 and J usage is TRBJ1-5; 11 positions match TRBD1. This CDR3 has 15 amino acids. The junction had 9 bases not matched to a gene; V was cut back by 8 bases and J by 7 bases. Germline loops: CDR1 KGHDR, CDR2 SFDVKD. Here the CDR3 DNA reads TGTGCCACCACCTGGACAGGGGGCTTCAAGCAGCCCCAGCATTTT. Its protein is CATTWTGGFKQPQHF.

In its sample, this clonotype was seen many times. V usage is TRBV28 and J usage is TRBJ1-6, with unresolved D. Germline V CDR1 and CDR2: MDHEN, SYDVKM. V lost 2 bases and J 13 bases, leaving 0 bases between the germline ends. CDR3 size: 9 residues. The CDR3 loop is CASSLPLHF. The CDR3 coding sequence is TGTGCCAGCAGTTTACCCCTCCACTTT.

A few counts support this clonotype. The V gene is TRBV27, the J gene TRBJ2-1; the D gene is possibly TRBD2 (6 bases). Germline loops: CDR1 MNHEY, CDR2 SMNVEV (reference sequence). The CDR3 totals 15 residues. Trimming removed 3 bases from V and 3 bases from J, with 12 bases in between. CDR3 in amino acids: CASSLGDSIYNEQFF. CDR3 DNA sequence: TGTGCCAGCAGTTTGGGGGACTCGATCTACAATGAGCAGTTCTTC.

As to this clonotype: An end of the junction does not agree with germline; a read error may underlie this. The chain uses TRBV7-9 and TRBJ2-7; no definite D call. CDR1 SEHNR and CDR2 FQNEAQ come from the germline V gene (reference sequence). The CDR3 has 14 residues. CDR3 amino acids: CASSLEGPSNEQYF. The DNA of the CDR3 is TGTGCCAGCAGCTTAGAAGGGCCCTCCAACGAGCAGTACTTC. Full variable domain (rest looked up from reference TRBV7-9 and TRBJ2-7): DTGVSQNPRHKITKRGQNVTFRCDPISEHNRLYWYRQTLGQGPEFLTYFQNEAQLEKSRLLSDRFSAERPKGSFSTLEIQRTEQGDSAMYLCASSLEGPSNEQYFGPGTRLTVT.

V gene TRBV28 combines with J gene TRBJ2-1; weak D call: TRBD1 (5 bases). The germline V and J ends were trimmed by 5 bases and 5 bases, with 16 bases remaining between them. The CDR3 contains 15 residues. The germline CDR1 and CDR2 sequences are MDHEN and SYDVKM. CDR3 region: CASSRPRGTNNEQFF. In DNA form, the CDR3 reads TGTGCCAGCAGTAGACCAAGGGGCACCAACAATGAGCAGTTCTTC.

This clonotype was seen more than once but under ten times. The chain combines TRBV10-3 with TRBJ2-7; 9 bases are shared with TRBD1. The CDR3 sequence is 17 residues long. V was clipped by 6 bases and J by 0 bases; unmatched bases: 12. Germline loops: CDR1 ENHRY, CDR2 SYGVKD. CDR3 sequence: CAIRAKEQGASSYEQYF. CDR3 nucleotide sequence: TGTGCCATCAGGGCTAAGGAACAGGGGGCGAGCTCCTACGAGCAGTACTTC.

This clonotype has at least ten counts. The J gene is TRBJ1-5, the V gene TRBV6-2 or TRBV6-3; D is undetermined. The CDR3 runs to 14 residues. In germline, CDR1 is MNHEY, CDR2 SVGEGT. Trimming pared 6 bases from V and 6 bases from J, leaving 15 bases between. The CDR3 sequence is CASSAQFSLQPQHF. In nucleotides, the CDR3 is TGTGCCAGCAGCGCCCAGTTCTCTCTTCAGCCCCAGCATTTT.

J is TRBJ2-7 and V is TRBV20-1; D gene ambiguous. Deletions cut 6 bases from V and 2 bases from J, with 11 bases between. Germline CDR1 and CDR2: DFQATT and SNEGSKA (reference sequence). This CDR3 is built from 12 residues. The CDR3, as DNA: TGCAGTGCGTCGACGGAAGCCTACGAGCAGTACTTC. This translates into CSASTEAYEQYF.

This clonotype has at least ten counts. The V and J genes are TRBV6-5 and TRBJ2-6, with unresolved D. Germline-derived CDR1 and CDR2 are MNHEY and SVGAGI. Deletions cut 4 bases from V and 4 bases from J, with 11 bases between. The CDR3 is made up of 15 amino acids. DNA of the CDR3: TGTGCCAGCAGTTCGTCCCTATCGGGGGCCAACGTCCTGACTTTC. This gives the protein CASSSSLSGANVLTF.

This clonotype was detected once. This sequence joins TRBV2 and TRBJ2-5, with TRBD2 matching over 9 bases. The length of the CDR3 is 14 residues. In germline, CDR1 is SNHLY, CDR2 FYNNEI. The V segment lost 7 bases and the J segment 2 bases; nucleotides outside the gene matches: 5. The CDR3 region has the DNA TGTGCCAGCAAAGTAGCGGGAGTGCAAGAGACCCAGTACTTC. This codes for CASKVAGVQETQYF.

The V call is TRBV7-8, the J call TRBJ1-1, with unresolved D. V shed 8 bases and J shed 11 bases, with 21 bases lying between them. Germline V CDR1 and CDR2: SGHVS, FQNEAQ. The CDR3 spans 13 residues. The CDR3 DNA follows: TGTGCCAGCTTAATCCTGGGGTCAGGTAGCGCTTTCTTT. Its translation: CASLILGSGSAFF.

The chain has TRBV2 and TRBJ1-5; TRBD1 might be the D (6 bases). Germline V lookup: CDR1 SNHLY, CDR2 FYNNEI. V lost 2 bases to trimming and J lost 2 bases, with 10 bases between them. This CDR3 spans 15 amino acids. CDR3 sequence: CASSETYRGNQPQHF. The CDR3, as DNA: TGTGCCAGCAGTGAAACCTACAGGGGCAATCAGCCCCAGCATTTT.

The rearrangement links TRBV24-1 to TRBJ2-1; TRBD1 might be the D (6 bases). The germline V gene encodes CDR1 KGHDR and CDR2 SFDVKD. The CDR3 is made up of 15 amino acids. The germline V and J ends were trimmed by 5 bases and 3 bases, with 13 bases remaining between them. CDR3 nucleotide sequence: TGTGCCACCAGTGCCCTAAGGGACAACTACAATGAGCAGTTCTTC. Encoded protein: CATSALRDNYNEQFF.

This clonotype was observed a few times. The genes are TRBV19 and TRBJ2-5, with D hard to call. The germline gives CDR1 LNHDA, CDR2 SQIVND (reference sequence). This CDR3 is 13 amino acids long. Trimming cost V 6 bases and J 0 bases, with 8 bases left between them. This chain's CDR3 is CASSQVYQETQYF. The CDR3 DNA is TGTGCCAGTAGCCAAGTGTACCAAGAGACCCAGTACTTC.

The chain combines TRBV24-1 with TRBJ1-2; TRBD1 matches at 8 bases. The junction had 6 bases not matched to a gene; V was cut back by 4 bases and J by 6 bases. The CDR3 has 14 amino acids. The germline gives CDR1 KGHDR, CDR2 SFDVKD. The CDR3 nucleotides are TGTGCCACCAGTGACCCGGGACAGGCAGATGGCTACACCTTC. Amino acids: CATSDPGQADGYTF.

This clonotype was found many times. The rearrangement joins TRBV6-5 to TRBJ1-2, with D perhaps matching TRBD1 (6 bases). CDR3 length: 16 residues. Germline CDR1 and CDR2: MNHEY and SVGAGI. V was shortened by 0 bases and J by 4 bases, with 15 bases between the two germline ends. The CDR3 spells CASSYSRGGSRYGYTF. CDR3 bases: TGTGCCAGCAGTTACTCGAGGGGGGGAAGTCGCTATGGCTACACCTTC.

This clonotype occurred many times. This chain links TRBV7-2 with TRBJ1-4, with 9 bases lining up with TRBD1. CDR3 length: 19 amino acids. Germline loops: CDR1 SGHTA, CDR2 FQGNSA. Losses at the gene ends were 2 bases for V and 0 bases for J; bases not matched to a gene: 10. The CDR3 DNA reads TGTGCCAGCAGCTTATTGGGACAGGGATTAATTGCAACTAATGAAAAACTGTTTTTT. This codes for CASSLLGQGLIATNEKLFF.

In nucleotides, the CDR3 is TGTGCCAGCAGTCGCTGGGGCGGGAACAATGAGCAGTTCTTC. Translation gives CASSRWGGNNEQFF. The V and J genes are TRBV6-4 and TRBJ2-1; possible D gene TRBD2, 6 bases. V lost 5 bases to trimming and J lost 5 bases, with 13 bases between them. This CDR3 comprises 14 residues. From germline, CDR1 is MRHNA and CDR2 SNTAGT.

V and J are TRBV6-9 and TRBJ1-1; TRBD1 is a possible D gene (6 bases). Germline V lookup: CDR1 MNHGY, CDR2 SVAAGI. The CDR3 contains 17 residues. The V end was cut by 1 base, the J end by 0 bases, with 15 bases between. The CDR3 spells CASSYYRAQGLNTEAFF. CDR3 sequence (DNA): TGTGCCAGCAGTTATTACCGGGCTCAGGGGCTGAACACTGAAGCTTTCTTT.

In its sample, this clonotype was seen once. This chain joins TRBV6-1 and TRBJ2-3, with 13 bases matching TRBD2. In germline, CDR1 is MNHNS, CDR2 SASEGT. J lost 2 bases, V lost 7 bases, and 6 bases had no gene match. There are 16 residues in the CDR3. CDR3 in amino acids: CASNNGLAGATDTQYF. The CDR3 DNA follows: TGTGCCAGCAATAACGGACTAGCGGGAGCCACAGATACGCAGTATTTT.

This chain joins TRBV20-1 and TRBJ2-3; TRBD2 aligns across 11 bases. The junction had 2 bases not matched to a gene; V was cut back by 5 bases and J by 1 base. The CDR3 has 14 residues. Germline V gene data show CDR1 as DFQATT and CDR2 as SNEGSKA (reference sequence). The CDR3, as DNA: TGCAGTGCTGTGGGACTAGCGGGCACAGATACGCAGTATTTT. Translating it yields CSAVGLAGTDTQYF.

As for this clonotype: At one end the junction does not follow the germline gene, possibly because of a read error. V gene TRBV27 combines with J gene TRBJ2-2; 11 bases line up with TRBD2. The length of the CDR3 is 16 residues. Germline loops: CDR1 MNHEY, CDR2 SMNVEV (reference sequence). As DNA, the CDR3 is TGTGCCAGCGGTTTGACCTGGCTAGCGGGGGGCGGGGAGCTGTTTTTT. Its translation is CASGLTWLAGGGELFF.

CDR3 in DNA: TGTGCCAGTAGCCATACTCCCGGGACAGGGTTTGGCTACACCTTC. Amino acid sequence: CASSHTPGTGFGYTF. The chain links TRBV19 to TRBJ1-2, with TRBD1 identical over 9 bases. CDR1 and CDR2 from the germline V gene are LNHDA and SQIVND (reference sequence). The CDR3 totals 15 residues. With V trimmed by 6 bases and J by 7 bases, 12 bases remained unmatched.

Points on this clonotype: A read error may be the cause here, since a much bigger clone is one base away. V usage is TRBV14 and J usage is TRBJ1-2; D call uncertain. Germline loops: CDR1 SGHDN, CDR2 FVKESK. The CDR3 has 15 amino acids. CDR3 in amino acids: CASSQDVGRHYGHTF. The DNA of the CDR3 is TGTGCCAGCAGCCAAGATGTGGGCAGACACTATGGCCACACCTTC.

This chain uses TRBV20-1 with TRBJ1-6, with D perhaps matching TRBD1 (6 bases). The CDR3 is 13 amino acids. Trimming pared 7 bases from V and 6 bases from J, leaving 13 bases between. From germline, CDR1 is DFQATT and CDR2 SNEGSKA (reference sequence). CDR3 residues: CSGGPQGNSPLHF. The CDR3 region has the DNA TGCAGTGGCGGGCCACAGGGTAATTCACCCCTCCACTTT.

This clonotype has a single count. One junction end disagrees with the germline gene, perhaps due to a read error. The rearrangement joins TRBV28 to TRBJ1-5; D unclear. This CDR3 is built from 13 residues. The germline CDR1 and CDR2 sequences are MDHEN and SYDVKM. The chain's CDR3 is CASSFGSNQPQRF. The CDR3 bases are TGTGCCAGCAGTTTTGGCAGCAATCAGCCCCAGCGTTTT. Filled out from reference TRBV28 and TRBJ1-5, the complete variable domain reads DVKVTQSSRYLVKRTGEKVFLECVQDMDHENMFWYRQDPGLGLRLIYFSYDVKMKEKGDIPEGYSVSREKKERFSLILESASTNQTSMYLCASSFGSNQPQRFGDGTRLSIL.

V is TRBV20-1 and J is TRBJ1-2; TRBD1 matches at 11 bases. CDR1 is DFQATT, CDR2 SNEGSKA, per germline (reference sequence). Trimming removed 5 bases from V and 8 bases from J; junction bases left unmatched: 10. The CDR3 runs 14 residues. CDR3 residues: CSAPGQGGPRGYTF. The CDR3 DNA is TGCAGTGCTCCGGGACAGGGGGGACCGAGGGGCTACACCTTC.

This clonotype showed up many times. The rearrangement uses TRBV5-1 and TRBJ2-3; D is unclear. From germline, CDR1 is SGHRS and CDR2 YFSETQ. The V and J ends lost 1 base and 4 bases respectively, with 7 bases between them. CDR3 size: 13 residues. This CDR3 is CASSLLFSDTQYF. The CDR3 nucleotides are TGCGCCAGCAGCTTGTTATTCTCAGATACGCAGTATTTT.

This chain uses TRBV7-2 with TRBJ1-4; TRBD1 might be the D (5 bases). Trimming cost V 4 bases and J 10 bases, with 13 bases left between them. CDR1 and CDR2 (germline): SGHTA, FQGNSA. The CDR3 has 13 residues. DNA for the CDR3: TGTGCCAGCAGCTCTTTAGCGGGGGGAAAACTGTTTTTT. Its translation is CASSSLAGGKLFF.

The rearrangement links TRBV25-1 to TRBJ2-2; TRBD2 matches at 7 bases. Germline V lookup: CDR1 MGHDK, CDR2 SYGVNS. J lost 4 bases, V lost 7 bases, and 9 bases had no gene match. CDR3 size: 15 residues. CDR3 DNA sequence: TGTGCCAGCACCCCTAGCGGACTCGCCACCGGGGAGCTGTTTTTT. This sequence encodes CASTPSGLATGELFF.